This T cell receptor beta chain was found in a study of shared clonotypes between healthy human individuals. Study conclusions and caveats: Of the naive CD4 clonotypes, around 5.2% were shared across several donors.

It was CD45RO-negative cells, positively selected for CCR7, that made up naive CD8 cells, with terminally differentiated effector memory CD45RA+ cells excluded. On this clone: Its antigen is not identified.

Germline V CDR1 and CDR2: SGHDT, YYEEEE. The CDR3 contains 15 residues. With 7 bases clipped from V and 3 bases from J, the junction kept 11 bases outside the gene matches. The authors' processing: ImmunoSEQ output lacked quality scores and full-length reads, limiting matched filtering. The protocol was immunoSEQ multiplex PCR, while the TCRdb copy is restricted to in-frame clones and leaves out a portion. That table gives V, J and clone size, and the DNA gave D and trimming. The top ten clones hold over 0.09% of a sample with 550,000 to 750,000 clones, 95% to 96% of them seen once. The chain has TRBV5-6 and TRBJ2-7, with 9 nucleotides matching TRBD2. The specimen was naive CD8+ T cells sorted from blood. The receptor's source is a woman aged 30 to 39 in good health. As DNA, the CDR3 is TGTGCCAGCTTCAAAAGCGGGAGGACGGACTACGAGCAGTACTTC. Its protein product is CASFKSGRTDYEQYF.